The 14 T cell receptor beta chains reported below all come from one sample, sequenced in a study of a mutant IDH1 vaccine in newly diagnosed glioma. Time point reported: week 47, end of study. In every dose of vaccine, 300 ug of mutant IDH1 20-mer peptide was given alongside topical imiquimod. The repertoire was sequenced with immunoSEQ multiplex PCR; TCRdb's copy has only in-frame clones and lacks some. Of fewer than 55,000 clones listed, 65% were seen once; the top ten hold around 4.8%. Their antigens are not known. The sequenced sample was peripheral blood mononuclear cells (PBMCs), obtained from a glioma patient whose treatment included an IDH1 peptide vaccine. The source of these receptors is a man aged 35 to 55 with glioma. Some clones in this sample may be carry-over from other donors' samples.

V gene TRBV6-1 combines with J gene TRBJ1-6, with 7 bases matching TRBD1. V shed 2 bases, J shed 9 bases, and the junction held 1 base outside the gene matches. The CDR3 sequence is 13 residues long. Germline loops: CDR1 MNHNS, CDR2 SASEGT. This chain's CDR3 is CASSERGRSPLHF. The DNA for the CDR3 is TGTGCCAGCAGTGAAAGGGGGCGTTCACCCCTCCACTTT.

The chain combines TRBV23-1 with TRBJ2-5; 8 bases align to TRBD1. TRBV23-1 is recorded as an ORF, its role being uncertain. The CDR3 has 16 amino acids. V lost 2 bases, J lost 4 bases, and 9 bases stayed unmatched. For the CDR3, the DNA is TGCGCCAGCAGTCAAATCCTAGGACAGGGTGGAGAGACCCAGTACTTC. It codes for CASSQILGQGGETQYF.

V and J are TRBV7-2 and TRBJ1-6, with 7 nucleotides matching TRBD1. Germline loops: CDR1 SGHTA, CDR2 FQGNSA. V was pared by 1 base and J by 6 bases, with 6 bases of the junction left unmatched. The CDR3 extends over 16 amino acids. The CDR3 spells CASSLEAGGANSPLHF. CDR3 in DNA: TGTGCCAGCAGCTTAGAGGCAGGGGGAGCTAATTCACCCCTCCACTTT.

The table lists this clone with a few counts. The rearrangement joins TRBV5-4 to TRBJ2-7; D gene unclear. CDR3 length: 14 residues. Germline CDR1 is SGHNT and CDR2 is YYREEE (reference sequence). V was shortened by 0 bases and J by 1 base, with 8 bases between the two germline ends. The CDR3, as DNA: TGTGCCAGCAGCTTGGGAGACGCGTCCTACGAGCAGTACTTC. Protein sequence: CASSLGDASYEQYF.

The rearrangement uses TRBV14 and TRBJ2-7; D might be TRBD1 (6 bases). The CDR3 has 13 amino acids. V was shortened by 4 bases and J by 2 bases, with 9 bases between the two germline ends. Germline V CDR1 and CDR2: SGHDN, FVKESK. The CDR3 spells CASSRRGAYEQYF. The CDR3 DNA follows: TGTGCCAGCAGCCGCAGGGGAGCCTACGAGCAGTACTTC. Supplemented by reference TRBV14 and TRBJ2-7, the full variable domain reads EAGVTQFPSHSVIEKGQTVTLRCDPISGHDNLYWYRRVMGKEIKFLLHFVKESKQDESGMPNNRFLAERTGGTYSTLKVQPAELEDSGVYFCASSRRGAYEQYFGPGTRLTVT.

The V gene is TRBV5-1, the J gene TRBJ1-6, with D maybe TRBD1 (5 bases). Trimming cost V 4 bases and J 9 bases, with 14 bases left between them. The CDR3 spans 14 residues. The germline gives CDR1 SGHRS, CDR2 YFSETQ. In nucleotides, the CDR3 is TGCGCCAGCAGCACCGCAGGGACTGGTTCACCCCTCCACTTT. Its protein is CASSTAGTGSPLHF.

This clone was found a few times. In DNA, the CDR3 is TGTGCCAGCAGCTTTGGGGGTAACACCGGGGAGCTGTTTTTT. Its translation: CASSFGGNTGELFF. The J gene is TRBJ2-2, the V gene TRBV5-4, with D possibly being TRBD1 or TRBD2 (5 bases each). V was trimmed by 2 bases and J by 2 bases, leaving 7 bases between them. The germline V gene has CDR1 SGHNT and CDR2 YYREEE (reference sequence). CDR3 size: 14 residues.

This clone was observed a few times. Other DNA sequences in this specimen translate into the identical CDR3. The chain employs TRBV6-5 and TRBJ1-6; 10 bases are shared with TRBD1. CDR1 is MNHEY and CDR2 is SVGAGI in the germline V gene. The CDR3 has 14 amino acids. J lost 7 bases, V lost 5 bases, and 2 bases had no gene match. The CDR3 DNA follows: TGTGCCAGCAGTCGGGACAGGGGAAATTCACCCCTCCACTTT. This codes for CASSRDRGNSPLHF.

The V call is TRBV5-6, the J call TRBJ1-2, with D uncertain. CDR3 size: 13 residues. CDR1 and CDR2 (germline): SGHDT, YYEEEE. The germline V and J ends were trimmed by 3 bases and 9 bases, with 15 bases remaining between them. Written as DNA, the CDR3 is TGTGCCAGCAGCTCGCCCCTTGGGGTGAGCTACACCTTC. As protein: CASSSPLGVSYTF.

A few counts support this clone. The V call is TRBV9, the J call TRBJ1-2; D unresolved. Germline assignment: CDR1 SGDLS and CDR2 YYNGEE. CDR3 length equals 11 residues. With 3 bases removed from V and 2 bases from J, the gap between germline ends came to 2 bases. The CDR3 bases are TGTGCCAGCAGCGCCAACTATGGCTACACCTTC. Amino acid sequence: CASSANYGYTF.

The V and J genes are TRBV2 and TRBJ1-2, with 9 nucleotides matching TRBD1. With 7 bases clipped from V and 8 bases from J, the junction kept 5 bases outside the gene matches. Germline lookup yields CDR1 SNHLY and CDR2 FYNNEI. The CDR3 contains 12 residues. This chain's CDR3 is CASTWTGDGYTF. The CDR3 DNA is TGTGCCAGCACCTGGACAGGGGACGGCTACACCTTC.

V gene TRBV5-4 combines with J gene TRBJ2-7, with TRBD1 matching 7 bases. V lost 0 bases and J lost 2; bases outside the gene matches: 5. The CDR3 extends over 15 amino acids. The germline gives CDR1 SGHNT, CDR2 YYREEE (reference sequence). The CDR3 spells CASSLEWQGAYEQYF. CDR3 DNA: TGTGCCAGCAGCTTGGAGTGGCAGGGGGCCTACGAGCAGTACTTC.

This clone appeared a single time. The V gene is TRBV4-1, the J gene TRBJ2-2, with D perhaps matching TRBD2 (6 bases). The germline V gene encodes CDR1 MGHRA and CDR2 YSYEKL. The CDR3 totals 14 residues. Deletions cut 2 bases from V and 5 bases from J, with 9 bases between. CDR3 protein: CASSQTAGTGELFF. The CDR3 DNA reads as TGCGCCAGCAGCCAAACCGCGGGGACCGGGGAGCTGTTTTTT.

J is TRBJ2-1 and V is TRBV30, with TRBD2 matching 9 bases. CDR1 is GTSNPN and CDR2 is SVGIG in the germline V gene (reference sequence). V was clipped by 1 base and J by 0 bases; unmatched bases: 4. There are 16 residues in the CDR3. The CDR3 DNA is TGTGCCTGGAGTGGCGGGGGGGCTAGCTCCTACAATGAGCAGTTCTTC. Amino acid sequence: CAWSGGGASSYNEQFF.